These 2 T cell receptor beta chains were all obtained from the same sample, sequenced in a study of cytomegalovirus exposure and HLA in healthy donors. The PCR contained 60 Vbeta and 13 Jbeta primers. Sequencing used immunoSEQ multiplex PCR; TCRdb keeps in-frame clones, though not all of them. The sample consists of 120,000 or so clones, over 60% of them appearing once. The sample consisted of PBMCs. The receptors here all came from a woman aged 55-70 years in good health and CMV-seropositive.

This clone appeared a single time. The J gene is TRBJ2-7, the V gene TRBV5-1; D is ambiguous. The CDR3 extends over 13 amino acids. V lost 0 bases and J lost 0, with 4 bases in between. The germline V gene encodes CDR1 SGHRS and CDR2 YFSETQ. CDR3 nucleotide sequence: TGCGCCAGCAGCTTGGCCAGCTCCTACGAGCAGTACTTC. Translated, it gives CASSLASSYEQYF.

CDR3 amino acids: CATSRDRDTEAFF. CDR3 in DNA: TGTGCCACCAGCAGAGACCGGGACACTGAAGCTTTCTTT. The chain combines TRBV15 with TRBJ1-1, with D uncertain. Trimming cost V 0 bases and J 3 bases, with 5 bases left between them. The CDR3 has 13 residues. CDR1 is LNHNV and CDR2 is YYDKDF in the germline V gene (reference sequence).